This TCR beta chain was captured in a study of cytomegalovirus exposure and HLA in healthy donors. The overall study: The 110 or so validation repertoires used a platform that matched the one used for the roughly 700 first-cohort repertoires, as a later analysis reported. Regarding the study as a whole: Specific recognition of CMV antigens was confirmed in vitro for a few chains (all CMV-associated). A list of more than 150 TCR beta chains associated with cytomegalovirus was given.

Comments on this clone: Its matching antigen is unknown.

The assay was immunoSEQ multiplex PCR, and TCRdb's table has in-frame clones only and misses some. The sample lists about 74,000 clones; around 95% were seen once. The source is a woman under 30 in good health and CMV-seropositive. The sample taken for sequencing was PBMCs.

The CDR3 nucleotides are TGTGCCAGCAGCAGTCGCCCCAACACAGATACGCAGTATTTT. It specifies CASSSRPNTDTQYF. The rearrangement uses TRBV6-5 and TRBJ2-3, with D hard to call. CDR1 is MNHEY, CDR2 SVGAGI, per germline. V lost 6 bases to trimming and J lost 2 bases, with 12 bases between them. This CDR3 comprises 14 residues.